A single sample is the source of the 30 T cell receptor beta chains below, sequenced in a study of T cell clonotyping in hematopoietic cell transplantation (dated by TCRdb to about 2021). The intended sense of this specimen's time point label: 180 days after allo-HCT. The receptor library was made with the immunoSEQ multiplex PCR assay. Not all clones reach the TCRdb copy of this immuneACCESS table, which keeps in-frame sequences only. Checked studies attribute under half of the gap to unresolved V genes and leave the rest unexplained. The table for this sample lists 9,000 to 9,500 clones; around 85% of them were counted only once. The top ten constitute over 30% of the sample. Sample: PBMCs, taken 180 days after allogeneic stem cell transplant. The receptors derive from a human patient who had an allogeneic stem cell transplant, so the T cells may come from the graft donor. The donor label of this sample is uncertain. Some clones in this sample may be carry-over from other donors' samples.

V and J are TRBV11-2 and TRBJ1-2; no reliable D call. With 0 bases removed from V and 2 bases from J, the gap between germline ends came to 19 bases. The CDR3 is 18 residues long. The V gene's germline CDR1 is SGHAT and CDR2 FQNNGV. CDR3: CASSLDRVPPSENYGYTF. The DNA for the CDR3 is TGTGCCAGCAGCTTAGATCGCGTACCTCCCTCAGAAAACTATGGCTACACCTTC.

This sequence joins TRBV6-5 and TRBJ1-2; D perhaps matches TRBD1 (5 bases). V dropped 6 bases and J dropped 4 bases, with 12 bases sitting between them. The V gene's germline CDR1 is MNHEY and CDR2 SVGAGI. The CDR3 extends over 13 amino acids. CDR3 DNA sequence: TGTGCCAGCAGCCCGGGACCACTCTATGGCTACACCTTC. This gives the protein CASSPGPLYGYTF.

V is TRBV7-1 and J is TRBJ1-1; the D is unclear. TRBV7-1 has ORF status, its function being uncertain. This CDR3 is 15 amino acids long. V gave up 4 bases and J gave up 6 bases, with 18 bases separating them. The CDR3 here is CASSLEVLAGPEAFF. The DNA for the CDR3 is TGTGCCAGCAGCTTAGAGGTTCTTGCAGGCCCTGAAGCTTTCTTT.

In DNA, the CDR3 is TGTGCCAGCTCACCAGAGACAGGGGGCTTGTACGAGCAGTACTTC. Its protein is CASSPETGGLYEQYF. The chain recombines TRBV18 with TRBJ2-7; 10 nucleotides line up with TRBD1. In germline, CDR1 is KGHSH, CDR2 LQKENI. J lost 4 bases, V lost 2 bases, and 5 bases had no gene match. The CDR3 totals 15 residues.

This chain joins TRBV6-5 and TRBJ1-1; TRBD1 matches 10 bases. Germline CDR1 and CDR2: MNHEY and SVGAGI. The CDR3 covers 15 residues. V trimming: 6 bases; J trimming: 2 bases; junction bases outside the gene matches: 6. CDR3 loop: CASSVTGGRNTEAFF. As DNA, the CDR3 is TGTGCCAGCAGCGTGACAGGGGGCCGAAACACTGAAGCTTTCTTT.

The chain recombines TRBV6-6 with TRBJ2-3; D gene ambiguous. Germline V lookup: CDR1 MNHNY, CDR2 SVGAGI (reference sequence). V was cut by 5 bases and J by 5 bases, with 14 bases left in between. CDR3 length: 14 amino acids. CDR3 region: CASSPLAGKDTQYF. The CDR3, as DNA: TGTGCCAGCAGTCCTCTGGCTGGGAAAGATACGCAGTATTTT.

The genes are TRBV7-9 and TRBJ1-1; D may be TRBD1 (5 bases). The CDR3 totals 13 residues. The germline gives CDR1 SEHNR, CDR2 FQNEAQ (reference sequence). Trimming took 1 base from V and 5 from J, leaving 8 bases between them. CDR3 region: CASSLVEGTEAFF. CDR3 bases: TGTGCCAGCAGCTTAGTCGAGGGGACTGAAGCTTTCTTT.

The CDR3 region has the DNA TGTGCCAGCAGTACCCCCGGGGGGACTGAAGCTTTCTTT. Translated: CASSTPGGTEAFF. The chain employs TRBV6-5 and TRBJ1-1; D possibly corresponds to TRBD1 (5 bases). V lost 5 bases to trimming and J lost 5 bases, with 12 bases between them. In germline, CDR1 is MNHEY, CDR2 SVGAGI. This CDR3 spans 13 amino acids.

The table lists this clone with a few counts. The V and J genes are TRBV28 and TRBJ2-3; 12 nucleotides match TRBD2. The CDR3 contains 18 residues. The V segment lost 1 base and the J segment 1 base; nucleotides outside the gene matches: 6. Germline values: CDR1 MDHEN, CDR2 SYDVKM. CDR3 coding DNA: TGTGCCAGCAGTTTATCGGCTAGCGGGGGGGAAGGCACAGATACGCAGTATTTT. Translated, it gives CASSLSASGGEGTDTQYF.

This chain uses TRBV19 with TRBJ1-5; D is possibly TRBD1 (5 bases). This CDR3 spans 13 amino acids. The germline V gene has CDR1 LNHDA and CDR2 SQIVND (reference sequence). Trimming stripped 10 bases from V and 3 bases from J, with 13 bases between. The CDR3 DNA follows: TGTGCCACCTCGGGACTGTCCAATCAGCCCCAGCATTTT. Amino acid sequence: CATSGLSNQPQHF. Complete variable domain (other parts from reference TRBV19 and TRBJ1-5): DGGITQSPKYLFRKEGQNVTLSCEQNLNHDAMYWYRQDPGQGLRLIYYSQIVNDFQKGDIAEGYSVSREKKESFPLTVTSAQKNPTAFYLCATSGLSNQPQHFGDGTRLSIL.

The chain joins TRBV5-1 to TRBJ1-6; D remains unclear. The CDR3 contains 15 residues. Trimming took off 4 bases at V and 7 bases at J, with 15 bases between the two ends. Germline CDR1 SGHRS, CDR2 YFSETQ. The CDR3 DNA reads TGCGCCAGCAGCCCAACCGAGGGTCGCAATTCACCCCTCCACTTT. Translated: CASSPTEGRNSPLHF.

CDR3 in DNA: TGTGCCTGGAGTGTACTACACTATTCACCCCTCCACTTT. Its protein is CAWSVLHYSPLHF. The chain uses TRBV30 and TRBJ1-6, with D unresolved. Germline V gives CDR1 GTSNPN, CDR2 SVGIG (reference sequence). The V end lost 0 bases, the J end lost 8 bases, and 8 bases lay between the germline ends. The CDR3 totals 13 residues.

In this sample, this clone turned up once. J is TRBJ1-2 and V is TRBV5-4, with D possibly matching TRBD1 (6 bases). Trimming cost V 4 bases and J 3 bases, with 13 bases left between them. CDR3 length: 14 amino acids. Germline V gene sequence: CDR1 SGHNT, CDR2 YYREEE (reference sequence). In DNA form, the CDR3 reads TGTGCCAGCAGCCCCGAATGGACAGACTATGGCTACACCTTC. Protein product: CASSPEWTDYGYTF.

CDR3 residues: CASSRIPGEEYQPQHF. The CDR3 nucleotides read TGCGCCAGCAGCCGAATTCCCGGGGAAGAATATCAGCCCCAGCATTTT. The rearrangement uses TRBV5-1 and TRBJ1-5, with no clear D. This CDR3 is built from 16 residues. The ends were cut back, 4 bases at V and 5 bases at J, with 19 bases in the middle. Germline V lookup: CDR1 SGHRS, CDR2 YFSETQ. The variable domain in full, completed from reference TRBV5-1 and TRBJ1-5, reads KAGVTQTPRYLIKTRGQQVTLSCSPISGHRSVSWYQQTPGQGLQFLFEYFSETQRNKGNFPGRFSGRQFSNSRSEMNVSTLELGDSALYLCASSRIPGEEYQPQHFGDGTRLSIL.

Written as DNA, the CDR3 is TGTGCCATCAAAAGGACAGTTGATCAGCCCCAGCATTTT. Residues: CAIKRTVDQPQHF. The chain links TRBV10-3 to TRBJ1-5; D may be TRBD1 (6 bases). The germline V gene encodes CDR1 ENHRY and CDR2 SYGVKD. The CDR3 sequence is 13 residues long. V was trimmed by 7 bases and J by 5 bases, leaving 12 bases between them.

The DNA of the CDR3 is TGTGCCAGCTCACCACGACAGGGGCCGGAGACCCAGTACTTC. It translates to CASSPRQGPETQYF. V gene TRBV18 combines with J gene TRBJ2-5; 8 bases are a match to TRBD1. This CDR3 has 14 amino acids. Trimming at V came to 1 base and at J to 5 bases, leaving 3 bases not matched to a gene. Germline loops: CDR1 KGHSH, CDR2 LQKENI.

The chain joins TRBV28 to TRBJ2-3; D is ambiguous. The V end was cut by 6 bases, the J end by 2 bases, with 12 bases between. Germline V gene lookup returns CDR1 MDHEN and CDR2 SYDVKM. This CDR3 is 14 amino acids long. The CDR3 DNA follows: TGTGCCAGCAGATTCAACTGGAACACAGATACGCAGTATTTT. As protein: CASRFNWNTDTQYF.

J is TRBJ2-7 and V is TRBV7-2, with D perhaps matching TRBD2 (5 bases). Germline CDR1 SGHTA, CDR2 FQGNSA. The CDR3 has 14 residues. V dropped 4 bases and J dropped 0 bases, with 10 bases sitting between them. In DNA, the CDR3 is TGTGCCAGCAGCTATTCCCGGGACTCCTACGAGCAGTACTTC. Protein: CASSYSRDSYEQYF.

The table lists this clone with a few counts. This CDR3 reads CAWSVGYLDRVYEQYF. DNA for the CDR3: TGTGCCTGGAGTGTAGGGTATTTGGACAGGGTTTACGAGCAGTACTTC. The V call is TRBV30, the J call TRBJ2-7; 8 bases are shared with TRBD1. Germline V gene sequence: CDR1 GTSNPN, CDR2 SVGIG (reference sequence). The CDR3 runs to 16 residues. V shed 0 bases and J 4 bases; nucleotides not matched to a gene: 11.

The genes are TRBV5-1 and TRBJ2-5; 9 nucleotides match TRBD1. Trimming at V came to 3 bases and at J to 8 bases, leaving 11 bases not matched to a gene. Germline V gene sequence: CDR1 SGHRS, CDR2 YFSETQ. CDR3 length: 15 amino acids. The CDR3: CASSSGQGGINTQYF. In DNA, the CDR3 is TGCGCCAGCAGCTCGGGACAGGGAGGGATCAATACCCAGTACTTC.

The V call is TRBV30, the J call TRBJ1-5; D is unclear. This CDR3 has 16 amino acids. The V gene's germline CDR1 is GTSNPN and CDR2 SVGIG (reference sequence). V lost 2 bases, J lost 0 bases, and 14 bases lay in between. For the CDR3, the DNA is TGTGCCTGGAGTTCCCTCAACGGTGCTAGCAATCAGCCCCAGCATTTT. It encodes CAWSSLNGASNQPQHF.

This clone has only a few counts. This chain links TRBV6-6 with TRBJ1-5; 7 bases are shared with TRBD1. The CDR3 extends over 14 amino acids. V lost 6 bases to trimming and J lost 6 bases; unmatched junction nucleotides: 8. Germline V CDR1 and CDR2: MNHNY, SVGAGI (reference sequence). CDR3 sequence (DNA): TGTGCCAGCAGACCCGGGACAGCGGGTCAGCCCCAGCATTTT. Residues: CASRPGTAGQPQHF.

The chain couples TRBV7-6 to TRBJ1-5, with a tentative D call TRBD1 (6 bases). The V end was cut by 1 base, the J end by 5 bases, with 12 bases between. The length of the CDR3 is 15 residues. Germline assignment: CDR1 SGHVS and CDR2 FNYEAQ. CDR3 nucleotides: TGTGCCAGCAGCTTAGGGGGGGCTGGTGATCAGCCCCAGCATTTT. Protein product: CASSLGGAGDQPQHF.

This clone came up once. The chain couples TRBV2 to TRBJ1-5; D unclear. The CDR3 runs 14 residues. Per germline, CDR1 SNHLY and CDR2 FYNNEI. V was pared by 8 bases and J by 4 bases, with 15 bases between. As DNA, the CDR3 is TGTGCCAGCGCCTCATCAACCGGAAATCAGCCCCAGCATTTT. Its protein product is CASASSTGNQPQHF.

The rearrangement joins TRBV7-8 to TRBJ2-7; 8 nucleotides line up with TRBD1. V trimming: 4 bases; J trimming: 11 bases; junction bases outside the gene matches: 7. The CDR3 contains 12 residues. Germline V CDR1 and CDR2: SGHVS, FQNEAQ. DNA of the CDR3: TGTGCCAGCAGCTCTCCTCCGGGACAGGAGTACTTC. Its protein product is CASSSPPGQEYF.

This chain connects TRBV2 to TRBJ2-7; D call uncertain. The CDR3 has 13 amino acids. CDR1 SNHLY and CDR2 FYNNEI come from the germline V gene. The V and J ends lost 7 bases and 0 bases respectively, with 10 bases between them. The DNA of the CDR3 is TGTGCCAGCATTATGACAAACTCCTACGAGCAGTACTTC. Amino acids: CASIMTNSYEQYF.

The chain uses TRBV13 and TRBJ2-5; 7 bases are shared with TRBD2. V was pared by 5 bases and J by 1 base, with 10 bases of the junction left unmatched. The CDR3 spans 16 residues. The germline V gene has CDR1 PRHDT and CDR2 FYEKMQ (reference sequence). The CDR3 DNA sequence: TGTGCCAGCAGCAATGACGGGGGGTCCCTCCAAGAGACCCAGTACTTC. Translation gives CASSNDGGSLQETQYF.

The chain couples TRBV7-2 to TRBJ1-1; D unclear. The ends were cut back, 0 bases at V and 1 base at J, with 9 bases in the middle. This CDR3 spans 15 amino acids. Germline CDR1 and CDR2: SGHTA and FQGNSA. The CDR3 coding sequence is TGTGCCAGCAGCTTAGCGGGGTGGGGGAACACTGAAGCTTTCTTT. The encoded protein is CASSLAGWGNTEAFF.

The rearrangement joins TRBV5-1 to TRBJ1-6, with D perhaps matching TRBD1 (5 bases). The CDR3 spans 17 residues. V lost 4 bases to trimming and J lost 5 bases, with 19 bases between them. The germline V gene encodes CDR1 SGHRS and CDR2 YFSETQ. The CDR3 region is CASSPAGRSGDNSPLHF. CDR3 nucleotides: TGCGCCAGCAGCCCGGCCGGCCGGTCGGGGGATAATTCACCCCTCCACTTT.

The sample holds a few counts of this clone. This rearrangement joins TRBV7-8 to TRBJ1-2, with 7 bases matching TRBD1. Trimming at V came to 4 bases and at J to 1 base, leaving 0 bases not matched to a gene. CDR1 SGHVS and CDR2 FQNEAQ come from the germline V gene. There are 13 residues in the CDR3. CDR3 loop: CASSWDSNYGYTF. In DNA, the CDR3 is TGTGCCAGCAGCTGGGACAGTAACTATGGCTACACCTTC.